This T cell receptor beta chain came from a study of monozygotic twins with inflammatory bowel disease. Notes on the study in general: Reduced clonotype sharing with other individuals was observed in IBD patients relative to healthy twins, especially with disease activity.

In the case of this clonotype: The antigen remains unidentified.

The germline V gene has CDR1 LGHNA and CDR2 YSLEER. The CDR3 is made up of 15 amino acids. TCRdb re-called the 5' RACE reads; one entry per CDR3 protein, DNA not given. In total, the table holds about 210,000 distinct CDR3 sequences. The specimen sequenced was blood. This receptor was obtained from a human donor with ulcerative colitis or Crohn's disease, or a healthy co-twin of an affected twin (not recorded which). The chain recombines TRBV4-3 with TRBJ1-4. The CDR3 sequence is CASSQGVATNEKLFF.